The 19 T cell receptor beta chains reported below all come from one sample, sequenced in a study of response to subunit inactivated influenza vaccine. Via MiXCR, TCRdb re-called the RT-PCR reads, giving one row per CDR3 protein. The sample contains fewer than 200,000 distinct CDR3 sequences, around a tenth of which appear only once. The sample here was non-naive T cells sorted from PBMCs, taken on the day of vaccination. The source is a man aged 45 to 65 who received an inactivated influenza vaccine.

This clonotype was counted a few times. This CDR3 reads CSASGYSNQPQHF. DNA for the CDR3: TGCAGTGCCTCGGGGTATAGCAATCAGCCCCAGCATTTT. The chain has TRBV20-1 and TRBJ1-5; no firm D call. The CDR3 is 13 residues long. V lost 6 bases and J 0 bases, leaving 9 bases between the germline ends. Germline V gene sequence: CDR1 DFQATT, CDR2 SNEGSKA (reference sequence).

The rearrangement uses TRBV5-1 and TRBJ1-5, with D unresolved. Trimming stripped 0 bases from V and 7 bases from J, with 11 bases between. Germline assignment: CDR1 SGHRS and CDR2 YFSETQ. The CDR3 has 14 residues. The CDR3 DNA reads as TGCGCCAGCAGCTTGGGCGGGAGGGAACAGCCCCAGCATTTT. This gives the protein CASSLGGREQPQHF.

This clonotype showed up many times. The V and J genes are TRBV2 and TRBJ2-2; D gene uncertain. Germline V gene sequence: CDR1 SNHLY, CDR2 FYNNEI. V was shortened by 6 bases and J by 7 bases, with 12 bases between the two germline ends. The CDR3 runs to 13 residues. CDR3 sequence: CASSLDGVGELFF. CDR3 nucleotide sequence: TGTGCCAGCAGCTTGGATGGTGTCGGGGAGCTGTTTTTT.

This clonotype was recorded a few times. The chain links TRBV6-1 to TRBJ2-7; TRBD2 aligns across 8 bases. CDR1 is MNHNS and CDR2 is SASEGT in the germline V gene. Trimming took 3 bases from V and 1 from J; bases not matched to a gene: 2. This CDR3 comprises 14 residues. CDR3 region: CASSESSGSYEQYF. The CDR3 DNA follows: TGTGCCAGCAGTGAGTCTAGCGGGTCCTACGAGCAGTACTTC.

CDR3 nucleotide sequence: TGTGCCAGCAGCTTAGGACAGGAGAACACCGGGGAGCTGTTTTTT. Translation gives CASSLGQENTGELFF. V gene TRBV7-2 combines with J gene TRBJ2-2; maybe TRBD1 (6 bases). V shed 1 base and J shed 1 base, with 7 bases lying between them. Germline assignment: CDR1 SGHTA and CDR2 FQGNSA. CDR3 length: 15 amino acids.

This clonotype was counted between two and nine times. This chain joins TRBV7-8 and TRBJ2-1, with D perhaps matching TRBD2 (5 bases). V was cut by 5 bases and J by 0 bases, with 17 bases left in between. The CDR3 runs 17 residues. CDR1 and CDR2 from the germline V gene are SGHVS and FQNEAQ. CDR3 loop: CASSPSGSRGSYNEQFF. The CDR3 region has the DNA TGTGCCAGCAGCCCCTCGGGGTCCCGCGGCTCCTACAATGAGCAGTTCTTC. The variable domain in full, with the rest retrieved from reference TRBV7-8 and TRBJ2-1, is GAGVSQSPRYKVAKRGQDVALRCDPISGHVSLFWYQQALGQGPEFLTYFQNEAQLDKSGLPSDRFFAERPEGSVSTLKIQRTQQEDSAVYLCASSPSGSRGSYNEQFFGPGTRLTVL.

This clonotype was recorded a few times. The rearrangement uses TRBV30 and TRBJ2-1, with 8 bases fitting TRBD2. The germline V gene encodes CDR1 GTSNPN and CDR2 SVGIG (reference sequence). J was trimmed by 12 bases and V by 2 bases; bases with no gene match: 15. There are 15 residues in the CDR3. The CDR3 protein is CAWSSALAERAGQFF. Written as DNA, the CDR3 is TGTGCCTGGAGTTCGGCACTAGCGGAGAGGGCGGGGCAGTTCTTC.

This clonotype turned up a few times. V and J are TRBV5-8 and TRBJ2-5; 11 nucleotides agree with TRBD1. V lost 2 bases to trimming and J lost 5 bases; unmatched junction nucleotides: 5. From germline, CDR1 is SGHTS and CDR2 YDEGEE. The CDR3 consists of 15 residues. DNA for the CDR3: TGTGCCAGCAGCTTTAGGACAGGGGGCTTGGAGACCCAGTACTTC. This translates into CASSFRTGGLETQYF.

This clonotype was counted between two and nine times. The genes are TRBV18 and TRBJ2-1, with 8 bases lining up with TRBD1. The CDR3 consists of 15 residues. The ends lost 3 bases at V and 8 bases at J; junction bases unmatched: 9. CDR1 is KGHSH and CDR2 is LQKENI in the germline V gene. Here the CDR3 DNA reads TGTGCCAGCTCACCCGGGACAGGTATATACTATGAGCAGTTCTTC. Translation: CASSPGTGIYYEQFF.

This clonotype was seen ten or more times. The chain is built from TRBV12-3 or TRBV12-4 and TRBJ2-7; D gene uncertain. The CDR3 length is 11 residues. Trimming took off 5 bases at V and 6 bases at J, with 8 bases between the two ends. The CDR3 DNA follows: TGTGCCAGCAGTCCGCGAATCGAGCAGTACTTC. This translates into CASSPRIEQYF.

The CDR3 region is CASSFKPGLSETQYF. Written as DNA, the CDR3 is TGTGCCAGCAGCTTCAAACCGGGACTATCGGAGACCCAGTACTTC. The chain is built from TRBV5-4 and TRBJ2-5; TRBD2 aligns across 7 bases. V lost 2 bases and J lost 5; bases outside the gene matches: 9. This CDR3 is built from 15 residues. CDR1 is SGHNT and CDR2 is YYREEE in the germline V gene (reference sequence).

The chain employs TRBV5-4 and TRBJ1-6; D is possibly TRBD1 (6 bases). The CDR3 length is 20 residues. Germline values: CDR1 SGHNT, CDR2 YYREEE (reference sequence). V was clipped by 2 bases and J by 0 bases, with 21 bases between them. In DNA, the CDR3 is TGTGCCAGCAGCTTCAAAGGCCTTCGGGGGGCAAGCTCCTATAATTCACCCCTCCACTTT. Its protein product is CASSFKGLRGASSYNSPLHF.

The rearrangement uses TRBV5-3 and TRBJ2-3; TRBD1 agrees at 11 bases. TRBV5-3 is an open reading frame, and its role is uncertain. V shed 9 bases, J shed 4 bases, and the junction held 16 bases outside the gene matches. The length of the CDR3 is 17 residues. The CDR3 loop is CAMSLGTGGTHADTQYF. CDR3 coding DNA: TGTGCCATGAGCTTGGGGACAGGGGGGACGCACGCAGATACGCAGTATTTT.

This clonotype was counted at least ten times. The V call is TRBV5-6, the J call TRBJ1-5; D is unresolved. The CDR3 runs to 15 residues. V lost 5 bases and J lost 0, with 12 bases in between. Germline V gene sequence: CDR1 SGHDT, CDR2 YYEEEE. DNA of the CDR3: TGTGCCAGCAGTCTTGGCCCCTATAGCAATCAGCCCCAGCATTTT. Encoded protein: CASSLGPYSNQPQHF.

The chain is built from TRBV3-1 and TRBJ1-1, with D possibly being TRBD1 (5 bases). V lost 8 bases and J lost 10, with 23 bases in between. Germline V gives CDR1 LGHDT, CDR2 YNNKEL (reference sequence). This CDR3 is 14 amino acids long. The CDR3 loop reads CASSAMQGQARAFF. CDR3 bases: TGTGCCAGCTCAGCGATGCAGGGTCAGGCTCGAGCTTTCTTT.

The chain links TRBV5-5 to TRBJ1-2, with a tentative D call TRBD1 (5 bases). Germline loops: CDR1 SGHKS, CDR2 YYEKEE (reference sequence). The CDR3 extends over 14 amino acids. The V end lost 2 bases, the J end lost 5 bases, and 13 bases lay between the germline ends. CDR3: CASSLGGEIYGYTF. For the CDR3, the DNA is TGTGCCAGCAGCTTAGGAGGGGAGATATATGGCTACACCTTC.

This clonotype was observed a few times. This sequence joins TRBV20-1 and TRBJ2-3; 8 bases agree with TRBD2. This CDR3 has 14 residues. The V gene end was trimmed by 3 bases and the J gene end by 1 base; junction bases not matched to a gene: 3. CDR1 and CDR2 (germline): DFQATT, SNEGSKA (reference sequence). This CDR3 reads CSASSGGGTDTQYF. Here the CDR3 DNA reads TGCAGTGCTAGTTCGGGGGGGGGCACAGATACGCAGTATTTT.

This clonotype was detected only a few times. Written as DNA, the CDR3 is TGTGCCAGCAGTTTTTCCCTAGATGAGCAGTTCTTC. Amino acids: CASSFSLDEQFF. The chain has TRBV28 and TRBJ2-1; D is unclear. V lost 3 bases to trimming and J lost 8 bases, with 8 bases between them. Germline values: CDR1 MDHEN, CDR2 SYDVKM. The CDR3 covers 12 residues.

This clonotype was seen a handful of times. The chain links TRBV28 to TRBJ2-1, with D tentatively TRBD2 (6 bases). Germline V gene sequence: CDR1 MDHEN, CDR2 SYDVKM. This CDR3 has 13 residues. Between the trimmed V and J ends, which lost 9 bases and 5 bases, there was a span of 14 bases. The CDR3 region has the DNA TGTGCCAGTGGGACTTTCGGACACAATGAGCAGTTCTTC. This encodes CASGTFGHNEQFF. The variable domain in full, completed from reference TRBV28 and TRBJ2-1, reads DVKVTQSSRYLVKRTGEKVFLECVQDMDHENMFWYRQDPGLGLRLIYFSYDVKMKEKGDIPEGYSVSREKKERFSLILESASTNQTSMYLCASGTFGHNEQFFGPGTRLTVL.